This T cell receptor (beta chain) stems from a study of shared clonotypes between healthy human individuals. Division of CD4+ cells produced a CD45RA+ naive subset and a CD45RA-negative memory subset. Looked up from germline, CDR1 is SGHTA and CDR2 is FQGNSA. The CDR3 covers 14 residues. The V end lost 4 bases, the J end lost 2 bases, and 11 bases lay between the germline ends. Sequencing was performed with immunoSEQ multiplex PCR; in TCRdb, only in-frame clones are kept and a portion is missing. The table includes some 300,000 clones, less than 85% detected once. This receptor was identified in a man aged 25 to 45 in good health. Specimen: memory CD4+ T cells sorted from blood. Documented subset: CD45RA-negative fraction. The V gene is TRBV7-2, the J gene TRBJ2-5, with D hard to call. The DNA for the CDR3 is TGTGCCAGCAGCTGGAGATCCAGACAAGAGACCCAGTACTTC. This sequence encodes CASSWRSRQETQYF.